This T cell receptor (beta chain) was sequenced in a study of graft-versus-host responses after intestinal transplantation. Repertoires were generated with immunoSEQ multiplex PCR, while TCRdb's copy carries only in-frame clones and drops some. The repertoire holds 60,000 or so clones, with around 91% as singletons. The length of the CDR3 is 20 residues. Losses at the gene ends were 2 bases for V and 3 bases for J; bases not matched to a gene: 20. CDR1 MDHEN and CDR2 SYDVKM come from the germline V gene. The clonotype was recovered from a human patient who received an intestinal transplant, so some T cells may come from the graft donor. The V and J genes are TRBV28 and TRBJ2-7; 9 nucleotides line up with TRBD2. The sequencing used PBMCs, collected about 4 months after intestinal transplantation. The CDR3 reads CASSLRLGLRRGGLYYEQYF. CDR3 nucleotides: TGTGCCAGCAGTTTACGGCTAGGATTACGGCGGGGGGGCCTATACTACGAGCAGTACTTC.